This TCR beta chain is drawn from a study of blood T cell repertoires in COVID-19. Study at large: Sample material is recorded as cDNA or gDNA derived from T cells, B-cell-depleted T cells, or PBMCs.

The germline V and J ends were trimmed by 10 bases and 7 bases, with 17 bases remaining between them. CDR3 length: 13 amino acids. Germline-derived CDR1 and CDR2 are MNHEY and SMNVEV (reference sequence). The data were produced by immunoSEQ multiplex PCR, yet TCRdb's version contains in-frame clones alone and is incomplete. Among about 400,000 clones, 85% to 90% were seen once, and the ten largest hold roughly a tenth. V is TRBV27 and J is TRBJ1-5; maybe TRBD1 (5 bases). This receptor was taken from a woman aged 50 to 60 who had recovered from COVID-19. The sequenced sample was PBMCs or T cells enriched from blood (not recorded which). CDR3 DNA sequence: TGTGCCACCGGGGGGTCAGCTAGACAGCCCCAGCATTTT. Protein product: CATGGSARQPQHF.